This T cell receptor (beta chain) was retrieved from a study of cytomegalovirus exposure and HLA in healthy donors. Study-wide findings and caveats: While the bulk of TCR sequences proved rare, some public TCRs turned up in many donors. A list of about 180 TCR beta chains associated with cytomegalovirus was given. TCR beta chains associated with HLA were, in a later analysis, more clonally expanded than equally common others.

The germline V gene encodes CDR1 SGHTA and CDR2 FQGTGA. V gave up 5 bases and J gave up 2 bases, with 14 bases separating them. The CDR3 is 15 residues long. Note on this clone: No antigen is known for it.

The study ran its PCR with 60 Vbeta and 13 Jbeta primers. The assay was immunoSEQ multiplex PCR, and TCRdb's table has in-frame clones only and misses some. In all, the sample yields 50,000 to 80,000 clones. Each donor's status was that of a healthy bone marrow donor. The V and J genes are TRBV7-3 and TRBJ2-3, with D possibly matching TRBD1 (6 bases). This TCR was sampled from a woman between 18 and 29 years old in good health and CMV-seronegative. Material for sequencing was PBMCs. The CDR3 DNA sequence: TGTGCCAGCAGCGAACAGGGTCTCAACACAGATACGCAGTATTTT. This codes for CASSEQGLNTDTQYF. Supplemented by reference TRBV7-3 and TRBJ2-3, the full variable domain reads GAGVSQTPSNKVTEKGKYVELRCDPISGHTALYWYRQSLGQGPEFLIYFQGTGAADDSGLPNDRFFAVRPEGSVSTLKIQRTERGDSAVYLCASSEQGLNTDTQYFGPGTRLTVL.